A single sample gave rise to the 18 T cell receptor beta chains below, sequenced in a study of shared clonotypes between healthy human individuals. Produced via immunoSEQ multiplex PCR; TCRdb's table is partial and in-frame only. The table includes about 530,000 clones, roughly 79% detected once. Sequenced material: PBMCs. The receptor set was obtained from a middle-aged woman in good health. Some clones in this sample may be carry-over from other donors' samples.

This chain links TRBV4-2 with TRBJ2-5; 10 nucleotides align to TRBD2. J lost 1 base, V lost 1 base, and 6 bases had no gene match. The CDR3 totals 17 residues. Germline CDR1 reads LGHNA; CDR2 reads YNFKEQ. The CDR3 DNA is TGTGCCAGCAGCCAAGTCCCTAGCGGGAGCTTCCAAGAGACCCAGTACTTC. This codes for CASSQVPSGSFQETQYF.

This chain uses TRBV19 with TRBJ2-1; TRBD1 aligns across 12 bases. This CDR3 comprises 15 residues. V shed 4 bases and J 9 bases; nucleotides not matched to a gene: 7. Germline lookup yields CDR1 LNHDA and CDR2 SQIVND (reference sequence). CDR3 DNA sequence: TGTGCCAGTAGTAGTGGGACAGGGGGCTTGGGTGAGCAGTTCTTC. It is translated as CASSSGTGGLGEQFF.

The CDR3 region is CASSLEGLTGELFF. The CDR3 DNA reads as TGTGCCAGCAGCTTAGAAGGGCTCACCGGGGAGCTGTTTTTT. The V call is TRBV7-2, the J call TRBJ2-2; D not resolved. V was cut by 1 base and J by 4 bases, with 7 bases left in between. The germline CDR1 and CDR2 sequences are SGHTA and FQGNSA. The length of the CDR3 is 14 residues. Using reference TRBV7-2 and TRBJ2-2 for the parts outside the CDR3, the full variable domain is GAGVSQSPSNKVTEKGKDVELRCDPISGHTALYWYRQSLGQGLEFLIYFQGNSAPDKSGLPSDRFSAERTGGSVSTLTIQRTQQEDSAVYLCASSLEGLTGELFFGEGSRLTVL.

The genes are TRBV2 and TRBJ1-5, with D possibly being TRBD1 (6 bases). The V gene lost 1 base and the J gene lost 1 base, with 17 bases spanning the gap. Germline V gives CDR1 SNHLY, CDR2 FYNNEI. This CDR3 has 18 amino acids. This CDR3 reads CASSEVQGRWESNQPQHF. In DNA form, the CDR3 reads TGTGCCAGCAGTGAAGTCCAGGGGCGGTGGGAAAGCAATCAGCCCCAGCATTTT.

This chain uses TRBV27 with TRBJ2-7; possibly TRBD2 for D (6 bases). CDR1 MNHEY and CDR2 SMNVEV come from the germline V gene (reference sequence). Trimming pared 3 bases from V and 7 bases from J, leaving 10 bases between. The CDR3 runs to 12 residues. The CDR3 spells CASSFMGGEQYF. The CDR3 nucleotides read TGTGCCAGCAGTTTTATGGGGGGAGAGCAGTACTTC.

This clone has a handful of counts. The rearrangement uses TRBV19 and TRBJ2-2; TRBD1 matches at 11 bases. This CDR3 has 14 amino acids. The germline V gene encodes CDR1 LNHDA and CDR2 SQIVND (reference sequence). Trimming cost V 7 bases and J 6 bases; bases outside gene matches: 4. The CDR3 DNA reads TGTGCCAGTACTGGGACAGGGGGTGCCGGGGAGCTGTTTTTT. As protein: CASTGTGGAGELFF.

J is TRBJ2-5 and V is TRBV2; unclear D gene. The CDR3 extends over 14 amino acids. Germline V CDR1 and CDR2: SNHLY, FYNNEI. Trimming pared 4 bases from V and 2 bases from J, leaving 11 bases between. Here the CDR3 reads CASSVLGLQETQYF. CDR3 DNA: TGTGCCAGCAGTGTTTTAGGGTTGCAAGAGACCCAGTACTTC.

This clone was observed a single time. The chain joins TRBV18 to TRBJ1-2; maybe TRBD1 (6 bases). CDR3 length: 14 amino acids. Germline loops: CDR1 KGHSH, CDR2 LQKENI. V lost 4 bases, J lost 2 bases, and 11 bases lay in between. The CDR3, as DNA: TGTGCCAGCTCACTCCGGACAGACAACTATGGCTACACCTTC. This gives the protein CASSLRTDNYGYTF.

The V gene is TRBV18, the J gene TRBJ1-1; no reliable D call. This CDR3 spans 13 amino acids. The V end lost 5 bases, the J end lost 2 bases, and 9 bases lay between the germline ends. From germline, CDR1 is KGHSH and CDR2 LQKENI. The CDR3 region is CASSTSGNTEAFF. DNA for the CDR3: TGTGCCAGCTCAACTTCAGGTAACACTGAAGCTTTCTTT.

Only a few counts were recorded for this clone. The CDR3 sequence: CASSPSRRDRVEQYF. The CDR3 DNA reads as TGTGCCAGCAGCCCCTCCCGGCGGGACCGGGTGGAGCAGTACTTC. The chain employs TRBV13 and TRBJ2-7; a weak D match, TRBD2 (6 bases). V lost 5 bases to trimming and J lost 7 bases, with 21 bases between them. Germline CDR1 reads PRHDT; CDR2 reads FYEKMQ (reference sequence). The CDR3 has 15 residues.

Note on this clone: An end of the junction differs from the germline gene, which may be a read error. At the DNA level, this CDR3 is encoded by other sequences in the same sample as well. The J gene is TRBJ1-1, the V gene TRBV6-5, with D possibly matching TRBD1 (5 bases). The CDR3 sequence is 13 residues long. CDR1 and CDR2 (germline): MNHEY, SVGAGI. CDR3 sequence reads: CASNRQQDTEAFF. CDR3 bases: TGTGCCAGCAATAGACAGCAGGACACTGAAGCTTTCTTC.

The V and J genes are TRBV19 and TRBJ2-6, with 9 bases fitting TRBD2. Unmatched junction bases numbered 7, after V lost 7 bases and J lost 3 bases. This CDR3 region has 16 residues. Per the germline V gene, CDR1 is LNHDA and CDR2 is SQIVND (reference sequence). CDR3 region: CASIGLAGLGANVLTF. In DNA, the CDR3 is TGTGCCAGTATCGGCCTAGCGGGACTTGGGGCCAACGTCCTGACTTTC.

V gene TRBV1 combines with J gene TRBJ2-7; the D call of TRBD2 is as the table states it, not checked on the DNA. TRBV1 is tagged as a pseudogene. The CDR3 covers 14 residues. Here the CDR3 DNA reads TGCACCAGCACCCAGGCTAGCGGGAGCCACGAGCAGTACTTC. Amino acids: CTSTQASGSHEQYF.

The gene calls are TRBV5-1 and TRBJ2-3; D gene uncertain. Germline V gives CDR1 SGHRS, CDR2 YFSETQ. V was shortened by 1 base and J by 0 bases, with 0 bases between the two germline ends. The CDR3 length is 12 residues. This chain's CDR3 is CASSLSTDTQYF. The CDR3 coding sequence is TGCGCCAGCAGCTTGAGCACAGATACGCAGTATTTT.

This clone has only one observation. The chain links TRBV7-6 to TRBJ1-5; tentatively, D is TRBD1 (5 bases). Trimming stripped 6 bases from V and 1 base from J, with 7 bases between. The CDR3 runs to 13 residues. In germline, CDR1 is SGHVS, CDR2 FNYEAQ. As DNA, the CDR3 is TGTGCCAGCAGTAGGGGAAGCAATCAGCCCCAGCATTTT. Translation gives CASSRGSNQPQHF.

This chain's CDR3 is CASSSPPTRDPYEQYF. As DNA, the CDR3 is TGTGCCAGCAGTTCCCCACCTACTAGGGACCCCTACGAGCAGTACTTC. The chain uses TRBV6-5 and TRBJ2-7; D may be TRBD1 or TRBD2 (5 bases each). The V gene's germline CDR1 is MNHEY and CDR2 SVGAGI. The ends were cut back, 4 bases at V and 2 bases at J, with 18 bases in the middle. This CDR3 region has 16 residues.

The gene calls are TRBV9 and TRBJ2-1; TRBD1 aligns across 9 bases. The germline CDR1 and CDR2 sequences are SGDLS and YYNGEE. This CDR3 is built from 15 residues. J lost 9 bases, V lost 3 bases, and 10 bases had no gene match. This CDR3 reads CASSARDRVIGEQFF. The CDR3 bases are TGTGCCAGCAGCGCCCGGGACAGGGTTATTGGTGAGCAGTTCTTC.

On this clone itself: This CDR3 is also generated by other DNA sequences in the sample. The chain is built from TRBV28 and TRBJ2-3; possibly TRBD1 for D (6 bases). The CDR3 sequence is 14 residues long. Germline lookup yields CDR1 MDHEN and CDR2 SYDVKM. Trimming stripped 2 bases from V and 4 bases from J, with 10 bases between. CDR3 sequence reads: CASSLARGADTQYF. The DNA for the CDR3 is TGTGCCAGCAGTTTAGCCAGGGGTGCAGATACGCAGTATTTT.